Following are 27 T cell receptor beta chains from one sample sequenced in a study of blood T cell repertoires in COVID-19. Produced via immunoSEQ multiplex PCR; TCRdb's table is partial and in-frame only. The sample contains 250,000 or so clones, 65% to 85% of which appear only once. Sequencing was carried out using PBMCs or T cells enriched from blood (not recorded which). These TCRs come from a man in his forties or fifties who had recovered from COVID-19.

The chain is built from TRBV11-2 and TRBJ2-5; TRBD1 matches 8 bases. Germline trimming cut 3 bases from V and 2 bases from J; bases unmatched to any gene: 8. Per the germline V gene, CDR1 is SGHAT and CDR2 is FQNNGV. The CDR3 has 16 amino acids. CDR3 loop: CASSLTRTGRQETQYF. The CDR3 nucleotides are TGTGCCAGCAGCTTGACCCGGACAGGGAGACAAGAGACCCAGTACTTC. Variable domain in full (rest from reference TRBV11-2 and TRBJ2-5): EAGVAQSPRYKIIEKRQSVAFWCNPISGHATLYWYQQILGQGPKLLIQFQNNGVVDDSQLPKDRFSAERLKGVDSTLKIQPAKLEDSAVYLCASSLTRTGRQETQYFGPGTRLLVL.

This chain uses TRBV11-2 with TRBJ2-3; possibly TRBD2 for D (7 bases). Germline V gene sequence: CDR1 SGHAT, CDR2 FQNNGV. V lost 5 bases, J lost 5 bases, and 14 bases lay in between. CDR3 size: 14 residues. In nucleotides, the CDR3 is TGTGCCAGCAGCAGGGGGGGTGTTGGAGATACGCAGTATTTT. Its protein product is CASSRGGVGDTQYF. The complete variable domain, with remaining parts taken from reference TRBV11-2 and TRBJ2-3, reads EAGVAQSPRYKIIEKRQSVAFWCNPISGHATLYWYQQILGQGPKLLIQFQNNGVVDDSQLPKDRFSAERLKGVDSTLKIQPAKLEDSAVYLCASSRGGVGDTQYFGPGTRLTVL.

CDR3 amino acids: CASSSNIEAFF. CDR3 nucleotides: TGTGCCAGCAGCTCGAACATCGAAGCTTTCTTT. The genes are TRBV11-1 and TRBJ1-1, with unresolved D. Trimming left V 4 bases short and J 8 bases short, with 8 bases between. Germline V gives CDR1 SGHAT, CDR2 FQDESV (reference sequence). The CDR3 loop spans 11 amino acids.

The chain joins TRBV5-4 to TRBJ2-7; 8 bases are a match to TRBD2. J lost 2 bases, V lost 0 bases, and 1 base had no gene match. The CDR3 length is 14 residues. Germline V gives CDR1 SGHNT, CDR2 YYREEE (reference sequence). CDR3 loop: CASSLGGGTYEQYF. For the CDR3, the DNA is TGTGCCAGCAGCTTGGGCGGGGGGACCTACGAGCAGTACTTC.

CDR3 nucleotides: TGTGCCAGCAGCGTAGATCCCGGGGAAGGGGAGACCCAGTACTTC. It is translated as CASSVDPGEGETQYF. The V gene is TRBV9, the J gene TRBJ2-5, with a tentative D call TRBD2 (5 bases). CDR3 length: 15 residues. The V end was cut by 0 bases, the J end by 5 bases, with 14 bases between. CDR1 and CDR2 (germline): SGDLS, YYNGEE.

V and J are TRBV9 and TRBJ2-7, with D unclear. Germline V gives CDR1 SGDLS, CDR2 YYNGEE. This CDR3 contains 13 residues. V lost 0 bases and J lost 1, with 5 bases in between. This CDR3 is CASSVDLSYEQYF. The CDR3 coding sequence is TGTGCCAGCAGCGTAGACTTGTCCTACGAGCAGTACTTC.

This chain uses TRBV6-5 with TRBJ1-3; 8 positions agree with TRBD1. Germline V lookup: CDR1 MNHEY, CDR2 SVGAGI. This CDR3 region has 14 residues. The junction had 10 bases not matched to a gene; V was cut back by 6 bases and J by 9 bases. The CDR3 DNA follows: TGTGCCAGCAGGGTTCCCGGACAGGGTGGCACCATATATTTT. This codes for CASRVPGQGGTIYF.

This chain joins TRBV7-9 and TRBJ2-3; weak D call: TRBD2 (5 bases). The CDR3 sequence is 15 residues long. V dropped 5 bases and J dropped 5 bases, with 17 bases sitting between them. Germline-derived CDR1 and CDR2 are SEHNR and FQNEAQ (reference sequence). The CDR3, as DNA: TGTGCCAGCAGCCTTGGAACTATCCGGGGAGATACGCAGTATTTT. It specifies CASSLGTIRGDTQYF.

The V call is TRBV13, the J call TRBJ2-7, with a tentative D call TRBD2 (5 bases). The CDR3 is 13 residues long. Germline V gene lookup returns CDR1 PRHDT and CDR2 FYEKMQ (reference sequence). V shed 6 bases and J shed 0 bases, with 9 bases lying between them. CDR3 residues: CASRWRFSYEQYF. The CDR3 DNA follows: TGTGCCAGCAGGTGGAGGTTCTCCTACGAGCAGTACTTC.

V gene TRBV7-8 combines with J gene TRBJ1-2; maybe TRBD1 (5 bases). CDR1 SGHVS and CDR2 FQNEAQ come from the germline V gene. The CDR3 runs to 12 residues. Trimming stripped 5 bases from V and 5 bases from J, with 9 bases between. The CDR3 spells CASSPGTYGYTF. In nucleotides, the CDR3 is TGTGCCAGCAGCCCGGGGACTTATGGCTACACCTTC. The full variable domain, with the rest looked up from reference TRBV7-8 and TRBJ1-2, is GAGVSQSPRYKVAKRGQDVALRCDPISGHVSLFWYQQALGQGPEFLTYFQNEAQLDKSGLPSDRFFAERPEGSVSTLKIQRTQQEDSAVYLCASSPGTYGYTFGSGTRLTVV.

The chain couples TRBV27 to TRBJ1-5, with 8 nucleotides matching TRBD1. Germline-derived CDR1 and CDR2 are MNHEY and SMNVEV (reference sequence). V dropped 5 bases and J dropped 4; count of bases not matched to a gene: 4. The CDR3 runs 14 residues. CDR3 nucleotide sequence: TGTGCCAGCAGTCAGGACAGGGCAAATCAGCCCCAGCATTTT. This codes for CASSQDRANQPQHF.

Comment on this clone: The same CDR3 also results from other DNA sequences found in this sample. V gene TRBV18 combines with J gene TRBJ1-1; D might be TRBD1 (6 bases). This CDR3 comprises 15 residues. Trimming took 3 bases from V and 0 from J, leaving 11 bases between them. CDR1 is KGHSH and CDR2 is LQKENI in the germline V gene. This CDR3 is CASSPQGSMNTEAFF. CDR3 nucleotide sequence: TGTGCCAGCTCACCCCAGGGGAGCATGAACACTGAAGCTTTCTTT.

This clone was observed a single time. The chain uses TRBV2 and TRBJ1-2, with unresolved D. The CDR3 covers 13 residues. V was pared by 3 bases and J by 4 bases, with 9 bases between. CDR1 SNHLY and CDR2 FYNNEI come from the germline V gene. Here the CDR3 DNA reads TGTGCCAGCAGTGAGGAGGGCCTCTATGGCTACACCTTC. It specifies CASSEEGLYGYTF.

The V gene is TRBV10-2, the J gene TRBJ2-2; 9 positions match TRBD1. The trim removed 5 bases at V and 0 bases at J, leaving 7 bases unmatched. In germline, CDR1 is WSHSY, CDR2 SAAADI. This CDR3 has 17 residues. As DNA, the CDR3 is TGCGCCAGCAGTCGTTCTACAGGGGGCCCGAACACCGGGGAGCTGTTTTTT. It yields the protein CASSRSTGGPNTGELFF.

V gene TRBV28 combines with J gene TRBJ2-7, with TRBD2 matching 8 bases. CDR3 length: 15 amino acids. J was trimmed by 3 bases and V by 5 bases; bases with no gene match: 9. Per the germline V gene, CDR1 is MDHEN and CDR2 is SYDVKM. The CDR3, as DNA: TGTGCCAGCAGTCTATCCGGGACTAGGGACTACGAGCAGTACTTC. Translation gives CASSLSGTRDYEQYF.

The CDR3, as DNA: TGTGCCAGCAGCATGAGACTAGCGGGAGGGCCCGGCACCGGGGAGCTGTTTTTT. Its protein is CASSMRLAGGPGTGELFF. The rearrangement uses TRBV7-3 and TRBJ2-2; 14 bases are a match to TRBD2. Germline V gene sequence: CDR1 SGHTA, CDR2 FQGTGA. The CDR3 runs 18 residues. V shed 5 bases and J 4 bases; nucleotides not matched to a gene: 9.

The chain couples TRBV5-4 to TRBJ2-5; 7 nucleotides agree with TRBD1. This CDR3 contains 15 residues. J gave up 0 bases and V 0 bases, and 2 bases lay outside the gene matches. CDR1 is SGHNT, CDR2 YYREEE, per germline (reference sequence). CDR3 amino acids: CASSLAGTDQETQYF. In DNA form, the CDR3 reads TGTGCCAGCAGCTTGGCCGGGACAGACCAAGAGACCCAGTACTTC. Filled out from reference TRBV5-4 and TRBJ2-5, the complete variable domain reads ETGVTQSPTHLIKTRGQQVTLRCSSQSGHNTVSWYQQALGQGPQFIFQYYREEENGRGNFPPRFSGLQFPNYSSELNVNALELDDSALYLCASSLAGTDQETQYFGPGTRLLVL.

As DNA, the CDR3 is TGTGCCAGCAGATCCGACAGCTATAGCAATCAGCCCCAGCATTTT. This gives the protein CASRSDSYSNQPQHF. V gene TRBV6-5 combines with J gene TRBJ1-5, with D perhaps matching TRBD1 (5 bases). CDR1 is MNHEY, CDR2 SVGAGI, per germline. V was shortened by 6 bases and J by 0 bases, with 12 bases between the two germline ends. This CDR3 has 15 amino acids.

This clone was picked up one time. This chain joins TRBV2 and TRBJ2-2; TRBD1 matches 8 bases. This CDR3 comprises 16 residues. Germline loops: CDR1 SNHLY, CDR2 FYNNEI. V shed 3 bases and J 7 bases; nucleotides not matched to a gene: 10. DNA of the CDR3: TGTGCCAGCAGTGAGCTGACAGGGGTTGGTGGCGGGGAGCTGTTTTTT. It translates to CASSELTGVGGGELFF.

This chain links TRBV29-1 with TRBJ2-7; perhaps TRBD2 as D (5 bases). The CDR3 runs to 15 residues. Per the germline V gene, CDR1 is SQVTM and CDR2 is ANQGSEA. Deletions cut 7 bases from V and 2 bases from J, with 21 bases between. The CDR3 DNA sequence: TGCAGCGGTGCCAAACCGAGGGCAGACACCTACGAGCAGTACTTC. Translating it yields CSGAKPRADTYEQYF.

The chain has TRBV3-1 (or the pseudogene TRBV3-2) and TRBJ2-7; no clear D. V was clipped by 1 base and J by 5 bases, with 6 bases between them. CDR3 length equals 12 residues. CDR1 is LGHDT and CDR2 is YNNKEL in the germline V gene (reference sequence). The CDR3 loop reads CASSQVGHEQYF. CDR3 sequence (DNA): TGTGCCAGCAGCCAAGTGGGCCACGAGCAGTACTTC.

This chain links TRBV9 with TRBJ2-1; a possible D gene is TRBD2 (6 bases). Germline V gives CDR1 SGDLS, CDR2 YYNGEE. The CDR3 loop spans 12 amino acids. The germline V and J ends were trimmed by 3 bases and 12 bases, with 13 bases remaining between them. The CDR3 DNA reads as TGTGCCAGCAGCGGCCGGGACTCAGGGCAGTTCTTC. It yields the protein CASSGRDSGQFF.

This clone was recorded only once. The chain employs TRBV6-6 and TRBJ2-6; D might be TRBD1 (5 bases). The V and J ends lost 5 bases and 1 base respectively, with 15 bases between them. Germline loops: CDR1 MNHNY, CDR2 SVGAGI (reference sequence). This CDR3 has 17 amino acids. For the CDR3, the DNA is TGTGCCAGCAGTCCGACAGCAACGTTATCTGGGGCCAACGTCCTGACTTTC. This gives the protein CASSPTATLSGANVLTF.

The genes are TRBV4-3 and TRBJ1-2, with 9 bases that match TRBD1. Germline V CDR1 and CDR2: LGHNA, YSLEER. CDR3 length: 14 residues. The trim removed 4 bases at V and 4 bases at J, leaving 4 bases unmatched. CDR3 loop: CASSPLGQGYGYTF. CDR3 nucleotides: TGCGCCAGCAGCCCCCTGGGACAGGGCTATGGCTACACCTTC.

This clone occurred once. Here the CDR3 DNA reads TGCGCCAGCAGCCAAGTAGACAGGGGCGACTATGGCTACACCTTC. Encoded protein: CASSQVDRGDYGYTF. The chain employs TRBV4-1 and TRBJ1-2; 8 bases fit TRBD1. CDR3 length: 15 residues. The germline V gene has CDR1 MGHRA and CDR2 YSYEKL. Trimming took 1 base from V and 3 from J; bases not matched to a gene: 4.

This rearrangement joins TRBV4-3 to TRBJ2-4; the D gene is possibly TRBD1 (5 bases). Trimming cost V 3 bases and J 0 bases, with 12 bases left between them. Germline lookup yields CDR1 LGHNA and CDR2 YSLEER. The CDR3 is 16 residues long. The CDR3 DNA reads TGCGCCAGCAGCCAGGAAGACAGACTAGCCAAAAACATTCAGTACTTC. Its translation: CASSQEDRLAKNIQYF.

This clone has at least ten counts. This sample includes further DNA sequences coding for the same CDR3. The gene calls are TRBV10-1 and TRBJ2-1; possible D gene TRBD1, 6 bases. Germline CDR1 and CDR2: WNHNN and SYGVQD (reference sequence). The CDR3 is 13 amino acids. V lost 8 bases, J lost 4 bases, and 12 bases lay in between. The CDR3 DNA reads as TGCGCCAGCTCTAGACAGGAGTACAATGAGCAGTTCTTC. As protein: CASSRQEYNEQFF.